This TCR beta chain was identified in a study of cytomegalovirus exposure and HLA in healthy donors. Concerning this clone itself: Its antigen is undetermined.

There are 15 residues in the CDR3. CDR1 is MGHRA and CDR2 is YSYEKL in the germline V gene. V was pared by 1 base and J by 5 bases, with 6 bases of the junction left unmatched. PCR primers comprised 60 Vbeta and 13 Jbeta primers. The repertoire was sequenced with immunoSEQ multiplex PCR; TCRdb's copy has only in-frame clones and lacks some. The data hold more than 110,000 clones, with over 75% observed a single time. Whole-study findings and limits: Cytomegalovirus-associated status was assigned to 150 to 200 TCR beta chains.

The sequence derives from a man in his forties or fifties in good health and CMV-seronegative. The source material was PBMCs. The chain links TRBV4-1 to TRBJ1-1; 8 nucleotides line up with TRBD1. The CDR3 coding sequence is TGCGCCAGCAGCCAAGCCGGGACAGGACGAACTGAAGCTTTCTTT. Its protein is CASSQAGTGRTEAFF.